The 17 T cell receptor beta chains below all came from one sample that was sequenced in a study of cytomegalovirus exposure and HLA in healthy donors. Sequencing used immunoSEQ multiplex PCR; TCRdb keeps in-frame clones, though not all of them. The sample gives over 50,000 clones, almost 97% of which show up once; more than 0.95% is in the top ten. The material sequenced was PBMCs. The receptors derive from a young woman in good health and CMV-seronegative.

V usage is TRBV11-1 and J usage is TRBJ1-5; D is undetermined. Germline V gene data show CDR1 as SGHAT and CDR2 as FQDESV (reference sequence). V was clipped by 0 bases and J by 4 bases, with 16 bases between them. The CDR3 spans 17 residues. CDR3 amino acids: CASSLASLEEVNQPQHF. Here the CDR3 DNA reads TGTGCCAGCAGCTTAGCCTCCCTGGAGGAGGTGAATCAGCCCCAGCATTTT. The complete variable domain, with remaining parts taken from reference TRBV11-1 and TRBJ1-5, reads EAEVAQSPRYKITEKSQAVAFWCDPISGHATLYWYRQILGQGPELLVQFQDESVVDDSQLPKDRFSAERLKGVDSTLKIQPAELGDSAMYLCASSLASLEEVNQPQHFGDGTRLSIL.

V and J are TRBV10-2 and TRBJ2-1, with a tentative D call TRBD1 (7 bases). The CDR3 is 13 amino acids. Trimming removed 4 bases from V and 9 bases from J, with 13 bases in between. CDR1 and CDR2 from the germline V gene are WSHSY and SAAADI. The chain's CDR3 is CASSVEGATEQFF. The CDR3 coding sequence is TGCGCCAGCAGTGTGGAGGGGGCGACTGAGCAGTTCTTC.

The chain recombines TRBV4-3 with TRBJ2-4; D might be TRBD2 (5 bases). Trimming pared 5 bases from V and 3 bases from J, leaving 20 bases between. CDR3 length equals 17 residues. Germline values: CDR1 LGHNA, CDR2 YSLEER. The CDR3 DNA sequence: TGCGCCAGCAGCAGCGTCCCCCGGGGTTCGGTCAAAAACATTCAGTACTTC. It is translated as CASSSVPRGSVKNIQYF.

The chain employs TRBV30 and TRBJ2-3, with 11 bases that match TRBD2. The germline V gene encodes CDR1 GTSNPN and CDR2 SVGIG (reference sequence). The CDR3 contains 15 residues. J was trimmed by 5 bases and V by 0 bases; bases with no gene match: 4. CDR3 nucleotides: TGTGCCTGGAGTGTACTAGCGGGAGTGGTAGATACGCAGTATTTT. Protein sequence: CAWSVLAGVVDTQYF.

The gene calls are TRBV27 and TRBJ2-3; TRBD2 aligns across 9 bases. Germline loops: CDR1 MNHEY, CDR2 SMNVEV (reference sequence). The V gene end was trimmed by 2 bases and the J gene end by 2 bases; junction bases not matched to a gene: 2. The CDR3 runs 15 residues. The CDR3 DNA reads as TGTGCCAGCAGTTTAGCTAGCGGGGACACAGATACGCAGTATTTT. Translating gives CASSLASGDTDTQYF.

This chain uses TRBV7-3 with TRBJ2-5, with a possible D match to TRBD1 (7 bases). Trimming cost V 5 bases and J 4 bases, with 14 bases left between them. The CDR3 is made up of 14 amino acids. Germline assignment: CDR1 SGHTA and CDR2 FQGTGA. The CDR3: CASSQSGGLETQYF. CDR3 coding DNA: TGTGCCAGCAGCCAATCAGGGGGGTTAGAGACCCAGTACTTC.

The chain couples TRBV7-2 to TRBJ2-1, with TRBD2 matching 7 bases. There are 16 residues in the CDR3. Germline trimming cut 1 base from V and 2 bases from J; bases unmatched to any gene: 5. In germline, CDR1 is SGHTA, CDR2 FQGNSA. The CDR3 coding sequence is TGTGCCAGCAGCTTAGGGGGCGGGAGCCCCTACAATGAGCAGTTCTTC. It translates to CASSLGGGSPYNEQFF.

In DNA, the CDR3 is TGTGCCAGCAGCCGCGGGGGGCGCGCCAATGAGCAGTTCTTC. Its protein product is CASSRGGRANEQFF. The chain carries TRBV7-3 and TRBJ2-1; 8 nucleotides line up with TRBD2. The CDR3 is made up of 14 amino acids. Germline-derived CDR1 and CDR2 are SGHTA and FQGTGA. The trim removed 5 bases at V and 6 bases at J, leaving 6 bases unmatched. The variable domain in full, completed from reference TRBV7-3 and TRBJ2-1, reads GAGVSQTPSNKVTEKGKYVELRCDPISGHTALYWYRQSLGQGPEFLIYFQGTGAADDSGLPNDRFFAVRPEGSVSTLKIQRTERGDSAVYLCASSRGGRANEQFFGPGTRLTVL.

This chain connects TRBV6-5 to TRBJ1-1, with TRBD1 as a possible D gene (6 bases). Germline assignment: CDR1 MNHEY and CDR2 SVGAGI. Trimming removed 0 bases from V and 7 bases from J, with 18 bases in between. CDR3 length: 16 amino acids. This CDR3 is CASSYSGRGFFIEAFF. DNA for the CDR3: TGTGCCAGCAGTTACTCAGGCAGGGGTTTTTTTATTGAAGCTTTCTTT.

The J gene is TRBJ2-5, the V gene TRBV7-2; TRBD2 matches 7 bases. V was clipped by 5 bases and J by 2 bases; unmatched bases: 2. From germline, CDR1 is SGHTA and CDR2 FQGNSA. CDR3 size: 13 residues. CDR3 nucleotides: TGTGCCAGCAGCCGCGGGGGTCAAGAGACCCAGTACTTC. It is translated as CASSRGGQETQYF.

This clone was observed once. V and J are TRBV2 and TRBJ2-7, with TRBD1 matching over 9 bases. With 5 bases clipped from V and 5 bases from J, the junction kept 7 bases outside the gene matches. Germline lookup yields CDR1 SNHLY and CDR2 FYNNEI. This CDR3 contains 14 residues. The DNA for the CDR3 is TGTGCCAGCAGTCCGGGGACAGGGACCCACGAGCAGTACTTC. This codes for CASSPGTGTHEQYF.

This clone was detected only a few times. The CDR3 sequence is CASRLDGEGPTNEKLFF. The DNA for the CDR3 is TGTGCCAGCAGGTTAGACGGTGAGGGTCCAACTAATGAAAAACTGTTTTTT. The gene calls are TRBV28 and TRBJ1-4; D unclear. The CDR3 is 17 amino acids. Germline V gene lookup returns CDR1 MDHEN and CDR2 SYDVKM. With 6 bases removed from V and 0 bases from J, the gap between germline ends came to 17 bases.

CDR3 amino acids: CASSRIGGAGGNTIYF. The CDR3 nucleotides are TGTGCCAGCAGCCGCATCGGGGGGGCTGGTGGAAACACCATATATTTT. V and J are TRBV28 and TRBJ1-3; D is possibly TRBD1 (6 bases). The CDR3 is 16 residues long. Germline V CDR1 and CDR2: MDHEN, SYDVKM. Trimming shortened V by 6 bases and J by 3 bases, and 18 bases separated the two germline ends. Drawing the rest from reference TRBV28 and TRBJ1-3, the complete variable domain is DVKVTQSSRYLVKRTGEKVFLECVQDMDHENMFWYRQDPGLGLRLIYFSYDVKMKEKGDIPEGYSVSREKKERFSLILESASTNQTSMYLCASSRIGGAGGNTIYFGEGSWLTVV.

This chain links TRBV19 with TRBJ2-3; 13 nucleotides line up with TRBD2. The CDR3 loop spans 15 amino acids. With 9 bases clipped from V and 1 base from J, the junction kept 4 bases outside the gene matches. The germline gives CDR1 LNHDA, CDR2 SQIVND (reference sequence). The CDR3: CASGTSGVGTDTQYF. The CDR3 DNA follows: TGTGCCAGCGGGACTAGCGGGGTAGGCACAGATACGCAGTATTTT.

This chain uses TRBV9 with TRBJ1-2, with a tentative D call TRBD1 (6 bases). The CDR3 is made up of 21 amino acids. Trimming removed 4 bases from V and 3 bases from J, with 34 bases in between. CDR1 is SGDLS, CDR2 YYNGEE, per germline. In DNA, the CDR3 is TGTGCCAGCAGCACCCCACCACCCCTCGGTGCGCCAGACAGGTTCGACTATGGCTACACCTTC. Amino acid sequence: CASSTPPPLGAPDRFDYGYTF.

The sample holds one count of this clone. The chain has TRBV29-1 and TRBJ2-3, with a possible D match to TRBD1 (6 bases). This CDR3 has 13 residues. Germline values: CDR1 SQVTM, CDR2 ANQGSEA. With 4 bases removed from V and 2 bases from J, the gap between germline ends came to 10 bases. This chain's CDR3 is CSVGGRVTDTQYF. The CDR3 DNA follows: TGCAGCGTTGGGGGGCGGGTCACAGATACGCAGTATTTT.

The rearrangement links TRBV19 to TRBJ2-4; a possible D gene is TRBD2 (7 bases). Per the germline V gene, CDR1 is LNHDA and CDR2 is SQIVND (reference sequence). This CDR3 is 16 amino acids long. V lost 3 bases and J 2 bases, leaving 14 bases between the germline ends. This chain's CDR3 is CASSMGEGGPKNIQYF. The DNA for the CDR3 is TGTGCCAGTAGTATGGGGGAGGGGGGTCCCAAAAACATTCAGTACTTC. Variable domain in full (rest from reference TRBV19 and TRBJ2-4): DGGITQSPKYLFRKEGQNVTLSCEQNLNHDAMYWYRQDPGQGLRLIYYSQIVNDFQKGDIAEGYSVSREKKESFPLTVTSAQKNPTAFYLCASSMGEGGPKNIQYFGAGTRLSVL.